This record looks at one T cell receptor beta chain sequence and its context. A single count supports this clone. The antigen it binds to is not known. No base quality information exists; no much larger clone differs at one position. This sample was included in a study of Tregs in tolerant kidney transplant recipients (dated by TCRdb to between 2018 and 2021). With respect to the entire study: Related donors were used in the transplants with nonmyeloablative bone marrow transplantation, and mixed chimerism was transient in the human trials. The study applied TCRbeta sequencing to find donor-specific regulatory T cells before combined kidney and bone marrow transplantation and then followed those same cells after transplant. The full study reports these points: The study was limited by small patient numbers, and the findings need validation in larger populations and under other immunosuppression protocols. Donor-specific Treg expansion exceeded global Treg expansion in tolerant patients, suggesting antigen-driven rather than nonspecific expansion. The most biologically relevant and donor-specific TCRbeta repertoire appeared to be identified by expanding Tregs with activated donor B cells. Biological reproducibility was not directly assessed, although technical replication error appeared to be minimal. For some patients, the PCR primers changed as time went on, which meant samples from those patients could not be compared with one another at the nucleotide level.

The CDR3, from cysteine to phenylalanine, totals 18 residues. Only the CDR3 DNA is retained, 54 bases long and in frame from the first base. Here V drops 1 base and J drops 1 base, and the junction holds 6 bases not matched to any gene. CDR1 and CDR2 are read off the germline V gene (reference sequence) as SGHKS and YYEKEE. Genomic DNA was extracted from sorted cells with the QIAGEN DNeasy Blood and Tissue Kit for TCRbeta CDR3 sequencing. High-throughput TCRbeta CDR3 sequencing was carried out commercially through immunoSEQ, with PCR amplification with bias correction and internal controls included. The paper's data handling went like this. Unique productive TCRbeta sequences were defined by CDR3 nucleotide sequence when primers matched and otherwise by CDR3 amino acid sequence together with Vbeta and Jbeta genes. As a correction for sorting error, sequences shared between sorted populations at a frequency ratio of 2:1 or less were discarded, and the remaining shared sequences were assigned to the higher population. A sequence was defined as donor-reactive if the sequence was expanded at least 5-fold in CFSE-low cells compared with unstimulated cells and had a frequency of at least 0.01% in CFSE-low cells. Repertoire divergence was quantified by Jensen-Shannon divergence calculated from the top 100 TCRbeta sequences ranked by frequency. For samples with multiple sequencing runs, sorting error was corrected in each run separately before the runs were combined. As stored in TCRdb, this immuneACCESS dataset retains in-frame rearrangements with V and J assigned. A fraction of the clones does not appear; measured against another copy, unresolved V genes explain less than half of the discrepancy, and the remainder lacks a known reason. V, J and clone size derive from that table, while D and trimming were established from the DNA sequence. This sample gives about 110,000 clones in total; about 90% of them show up just once. The ten top clones hold approximately 0.3% of the sample.

This specimen's time point label, per the study, means: blood sample drawn before combined kidney and bone marrow transplant. Unstimulated Tregs (CD4+CD25+CD127-), CD4+ non-Tregs (CD4+CD25-), CD4 and CD8 cells were FACS-sorted from thawed PBMCs. A few combined kidney and bone marrow transplant recipients from the ITN036ST trial were included as patients, and samples were available only from these trial subjects. Healthy control blood was processed to PBMCs by Ficoll density gradient and cryopreserved, and patient PBMCs were collected before and after transplant. Material: CD4+ T cells from blood, obtained before the transplant. The chain is assembled from TRBV5-5 and TRBJ2-3, with 13 central nucleotides matching TRBD2. This TCR was sampled from a human donor who received a combined kidney and bone marrow transplant. The nucleotides read TGTGCCAGCAGCTTGCAACTAGCGGGGGGGCAACGCACAGATACGCAGTATTTT. Translated, it gives CASSLQLAGGQRTDTQYF.